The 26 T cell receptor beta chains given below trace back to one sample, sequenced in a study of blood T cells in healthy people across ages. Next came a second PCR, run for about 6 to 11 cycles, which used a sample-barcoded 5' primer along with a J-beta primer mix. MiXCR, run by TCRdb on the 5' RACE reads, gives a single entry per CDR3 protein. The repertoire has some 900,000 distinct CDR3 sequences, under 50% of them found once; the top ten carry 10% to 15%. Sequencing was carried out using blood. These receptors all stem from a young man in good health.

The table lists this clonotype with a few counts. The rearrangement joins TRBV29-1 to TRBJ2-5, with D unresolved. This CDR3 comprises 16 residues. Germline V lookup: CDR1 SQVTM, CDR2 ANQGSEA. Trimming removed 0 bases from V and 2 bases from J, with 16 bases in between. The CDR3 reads CSVEDLRAGDQETQYF. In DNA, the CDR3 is TGCAGCGTTGAAGATCTTCGGGCTGGAGATCAAGAGACCCAGTACTTC.

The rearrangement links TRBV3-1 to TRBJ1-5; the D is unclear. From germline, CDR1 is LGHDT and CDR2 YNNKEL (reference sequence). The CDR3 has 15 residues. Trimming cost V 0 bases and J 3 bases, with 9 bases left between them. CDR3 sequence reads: CASSQDLSYNQPQHF. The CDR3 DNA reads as TGTGCCAGCAGCCAAGATTTGAGCTACAATCAGCCCCAGCATTTT.

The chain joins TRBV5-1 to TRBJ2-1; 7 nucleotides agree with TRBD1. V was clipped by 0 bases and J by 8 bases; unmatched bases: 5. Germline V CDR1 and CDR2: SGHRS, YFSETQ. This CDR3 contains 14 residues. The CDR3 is CASSLGQGEDEQFF. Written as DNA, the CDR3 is TGCGCCAGCAGCTTGGGACAGGGAGAGGATGAGCAGTTCTTC.

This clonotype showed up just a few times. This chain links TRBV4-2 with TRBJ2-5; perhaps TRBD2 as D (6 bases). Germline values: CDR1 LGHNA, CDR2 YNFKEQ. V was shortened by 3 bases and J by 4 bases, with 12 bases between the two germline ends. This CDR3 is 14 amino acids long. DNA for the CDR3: TGTGCCAGCAGCCAGGACCGACTAGTAGAGACCCAGTACTTC. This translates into CASSQDRLVETQYF.

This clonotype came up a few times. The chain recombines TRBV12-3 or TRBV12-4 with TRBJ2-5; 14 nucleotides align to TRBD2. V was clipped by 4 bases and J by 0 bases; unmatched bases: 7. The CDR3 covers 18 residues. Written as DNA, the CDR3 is TGTGCCAGCAGTTCGCGACTAGCGGGGGGGAGTAACCAAGAGACCCAGTACTTC. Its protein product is CASSSRLAGGSNQETQYF.

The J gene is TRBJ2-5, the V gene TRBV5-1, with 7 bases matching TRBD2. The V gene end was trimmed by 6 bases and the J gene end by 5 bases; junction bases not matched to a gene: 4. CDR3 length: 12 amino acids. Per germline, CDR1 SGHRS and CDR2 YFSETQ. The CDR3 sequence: CASTWEGETQYF. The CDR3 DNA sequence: TGCGCCAGCACCTGGGAGGGGGAGACCCAGTACTTC.

CDR3 region: CASTPGTGAVHEQYF. CDR3 DNA sequence: TGCGCCAGCACTCCCGGGACAGGGGCAGTCCACGAGCAGTACTTC. V and J are TRBV5-1 and TRBJ2-7; 10 bases align to TRBD1. CDR3 length: 15 residues. V lost 6 bases, J lost 5 bases, and 11 bases stayed unmatched. Germline CDR1 SGHRS, CDR2 YFSETQ.

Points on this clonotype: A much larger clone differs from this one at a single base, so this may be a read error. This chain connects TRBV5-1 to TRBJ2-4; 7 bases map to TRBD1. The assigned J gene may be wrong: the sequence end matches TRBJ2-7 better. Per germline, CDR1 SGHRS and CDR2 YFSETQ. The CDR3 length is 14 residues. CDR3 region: CTSWAEQGTYEQYF. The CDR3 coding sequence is TGCACCAGCTGGGCCGAACAGGGGACCTACGAGCAGTACTTC.

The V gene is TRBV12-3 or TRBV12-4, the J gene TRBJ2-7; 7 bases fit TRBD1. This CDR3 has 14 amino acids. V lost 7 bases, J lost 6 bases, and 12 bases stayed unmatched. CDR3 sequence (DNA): TGTGCCAGCACGCAAAGGGGGCGAATCCGCGAGCAGTACTTC. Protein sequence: CASTQRGRIREQYF.

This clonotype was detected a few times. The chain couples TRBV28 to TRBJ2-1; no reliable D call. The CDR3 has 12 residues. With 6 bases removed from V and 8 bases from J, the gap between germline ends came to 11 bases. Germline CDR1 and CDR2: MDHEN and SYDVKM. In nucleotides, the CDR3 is TGTGCCAGCAGGCTCCATGGGGATGAGCAGTTCTTC. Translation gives CASRLHGDEQFF.

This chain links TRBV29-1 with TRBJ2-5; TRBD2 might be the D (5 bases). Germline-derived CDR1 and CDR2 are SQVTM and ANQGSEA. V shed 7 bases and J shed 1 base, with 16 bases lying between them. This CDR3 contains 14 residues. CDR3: CSAEVVATQETQYF. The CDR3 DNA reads TGCAGCGCCGAGGTGGTAGCGACCCAAGAGACCCAGTACTTC.

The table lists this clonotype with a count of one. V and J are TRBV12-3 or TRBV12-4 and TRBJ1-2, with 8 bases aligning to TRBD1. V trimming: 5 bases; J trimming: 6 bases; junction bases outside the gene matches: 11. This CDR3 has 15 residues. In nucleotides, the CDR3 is TGTGCCAGCAGTGACTTCCGGACAGGGTGGAATGGCTACACCTTC. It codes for CASSDFRTGWNGYTF.

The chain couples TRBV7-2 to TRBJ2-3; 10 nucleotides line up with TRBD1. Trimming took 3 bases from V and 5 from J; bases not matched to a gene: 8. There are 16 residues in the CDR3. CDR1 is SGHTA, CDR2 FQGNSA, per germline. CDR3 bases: TGTGCCAGCAGCTTGTGGACAGGGGGAGGAGGAGATACGCAGTATTTT. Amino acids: CASSLWTGGGGDTQYF.

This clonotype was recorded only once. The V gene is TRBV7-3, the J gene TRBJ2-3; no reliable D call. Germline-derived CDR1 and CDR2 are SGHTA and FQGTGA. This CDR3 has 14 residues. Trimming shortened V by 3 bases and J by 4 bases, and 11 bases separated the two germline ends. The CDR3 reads CASSFRYASDTQYF. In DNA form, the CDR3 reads TGTGCCAGCAGCTTTCGCTATGCTTCAGATACGCAGTATTTT. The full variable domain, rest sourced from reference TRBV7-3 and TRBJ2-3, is GAGVSQTPSNKVTEKGKYVELRCDPISGHTALYWYRQSLGQGPEFLIYFQGTGAADDSGLPNDRFFAVRPEGSVSTLKIQRTERGDSAVYLCASSFRYASDTQYFGPGTRLTVL.

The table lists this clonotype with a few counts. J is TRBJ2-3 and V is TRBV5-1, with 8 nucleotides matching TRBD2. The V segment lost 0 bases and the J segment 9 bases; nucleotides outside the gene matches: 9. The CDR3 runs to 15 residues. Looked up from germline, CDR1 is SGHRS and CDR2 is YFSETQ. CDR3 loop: CASSLAMVAGRTQYF. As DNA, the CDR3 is TGCGCCAGCAGCTTGGCCATGGTAGCGGGGAGGACGCAGTATTTT.

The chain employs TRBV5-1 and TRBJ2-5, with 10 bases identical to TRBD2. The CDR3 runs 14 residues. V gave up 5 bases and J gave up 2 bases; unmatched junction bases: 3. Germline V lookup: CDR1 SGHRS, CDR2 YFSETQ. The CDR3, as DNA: TGCGCCAGCAGTAGCGGGGGGCAGCAAGAGACCCAGTACTTC. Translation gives CASSSGGQQETQYF.

As DNA, the CDR3 is TGTGCCAGTACTCACAGGGGGTTGGGCAATCAGCCCCAGCATTTT. Translation gives CASTHRGLGNQPQHF. This chain uses TRBV19 with TRBJ1-5; 8 nucleotides match TRBD1. The V and J ends lost 7 bases and 2 bases, in that order; junction bases with no gene match: 7. This CDR3 contains 15 residues. From germline, CDR1 is LNHDA and CDR2 SQIVND (reference sequence).

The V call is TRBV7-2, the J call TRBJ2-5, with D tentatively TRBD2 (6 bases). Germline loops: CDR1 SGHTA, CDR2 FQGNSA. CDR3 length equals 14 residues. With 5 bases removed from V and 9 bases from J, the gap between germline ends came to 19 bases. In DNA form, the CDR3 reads TGTGCCAGCAGCCTCACCGGGAACGGGGAGGCCCAGTACTTC. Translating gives CASSLTGNGEAQYF. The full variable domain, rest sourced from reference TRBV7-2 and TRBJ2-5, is GAGVSQSPSNKVTEKGKDVELRCDPISGHTALYWYRQSLGQGLEFLIYFQGNSAPDKSGLPSDRFSAERTGGSVSTLTIQRTQQEDSAVYLCASSLTGNGEAQYFGPGTRLLVL.

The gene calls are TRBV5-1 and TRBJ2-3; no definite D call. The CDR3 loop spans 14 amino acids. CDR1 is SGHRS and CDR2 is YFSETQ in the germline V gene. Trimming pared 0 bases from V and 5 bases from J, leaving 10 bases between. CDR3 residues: CASSLGAVKDTQYF. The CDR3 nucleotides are TGCGCCAGCAGCTTGGGTGCAGTGAAAGATACGCAGTATTTT.

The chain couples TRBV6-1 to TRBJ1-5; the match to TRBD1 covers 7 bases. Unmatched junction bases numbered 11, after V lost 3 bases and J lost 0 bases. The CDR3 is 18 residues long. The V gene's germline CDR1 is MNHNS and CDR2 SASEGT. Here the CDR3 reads CASSDSRTGIYSNQPQHF. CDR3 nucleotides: TGTGCCAGCAGTGATTCCCGGACAGGAATCTATAGCAATCAGCCCCAGCATTTT.

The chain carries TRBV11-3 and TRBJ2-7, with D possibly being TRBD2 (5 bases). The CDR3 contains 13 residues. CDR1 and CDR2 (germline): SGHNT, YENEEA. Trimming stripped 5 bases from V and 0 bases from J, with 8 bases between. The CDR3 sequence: CASSIRDSYEQYF. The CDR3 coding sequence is TGTGCCAGCAGCATCCGGGACTCCTACGAGCAGTACTTC.

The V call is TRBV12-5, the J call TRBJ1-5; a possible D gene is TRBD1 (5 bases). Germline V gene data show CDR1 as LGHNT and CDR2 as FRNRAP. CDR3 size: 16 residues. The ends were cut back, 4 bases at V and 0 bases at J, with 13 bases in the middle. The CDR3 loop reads CASGSTGGVSNQPQHF. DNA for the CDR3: TGTGCTAGTGGTTCTACAGGTGGGGTTAGCAATCAGCCCCAGCATTTT.

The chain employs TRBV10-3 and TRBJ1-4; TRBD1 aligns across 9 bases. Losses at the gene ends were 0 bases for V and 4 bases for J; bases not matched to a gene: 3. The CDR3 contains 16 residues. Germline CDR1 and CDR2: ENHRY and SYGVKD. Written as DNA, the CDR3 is TGTGCCATCAGTGAGTCCGGACAGGGGAATAATGAAAAACTGTTTTTT. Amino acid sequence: CAISESGQGNNEKLFF.

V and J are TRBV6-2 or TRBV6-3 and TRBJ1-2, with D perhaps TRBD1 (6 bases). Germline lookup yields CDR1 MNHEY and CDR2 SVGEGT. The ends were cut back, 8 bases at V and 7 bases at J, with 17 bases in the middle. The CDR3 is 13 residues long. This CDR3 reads CASFGRGGFGYTF. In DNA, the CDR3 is TGTGCCAGCTTTGGCAGGGGAGGATTTGGCTACACCTTC.

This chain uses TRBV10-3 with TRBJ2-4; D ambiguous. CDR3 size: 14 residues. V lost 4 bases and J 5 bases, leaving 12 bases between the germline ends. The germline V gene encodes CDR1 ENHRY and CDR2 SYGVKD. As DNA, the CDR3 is TGTGCCATCAGTGTCAATGACCGGGAAAACATTCAGTACTTC. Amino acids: CAISVNDRENIQYF.

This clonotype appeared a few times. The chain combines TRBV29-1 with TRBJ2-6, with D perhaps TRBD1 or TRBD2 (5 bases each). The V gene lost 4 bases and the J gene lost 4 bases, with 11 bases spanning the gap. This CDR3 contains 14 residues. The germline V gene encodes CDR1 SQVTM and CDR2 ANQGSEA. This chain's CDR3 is CSVVPGPGANVLTF. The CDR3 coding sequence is TGCAGCGTTGTACCGGGGCCGGGGGCCAACGTCCTGACTTTC.